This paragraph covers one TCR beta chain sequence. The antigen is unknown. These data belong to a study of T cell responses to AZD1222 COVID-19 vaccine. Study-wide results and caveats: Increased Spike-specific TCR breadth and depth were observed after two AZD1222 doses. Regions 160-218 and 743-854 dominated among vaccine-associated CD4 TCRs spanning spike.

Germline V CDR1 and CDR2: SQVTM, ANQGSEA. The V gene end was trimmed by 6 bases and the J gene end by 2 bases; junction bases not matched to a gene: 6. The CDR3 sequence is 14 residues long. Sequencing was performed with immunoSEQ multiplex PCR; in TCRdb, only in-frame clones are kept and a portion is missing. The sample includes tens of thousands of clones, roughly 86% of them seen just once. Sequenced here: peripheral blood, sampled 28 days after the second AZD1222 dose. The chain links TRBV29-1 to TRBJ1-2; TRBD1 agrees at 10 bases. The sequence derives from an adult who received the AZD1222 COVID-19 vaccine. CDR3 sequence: CSVGDRGRNYGYTF. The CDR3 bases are TGCAGCGTCGGAGACAGGGGGCGAAACTATGGCTACACCTTC.